The 28 T cell receptor beta chains given below trace back to one sample, sequenced in a study of T cell changes during pregnancy in multiple sclerosis. The table came from immunoSEQ multiplex PCR; TCRdb's copy has only in-frame clones and leaves some out. The sample holds roughly 50,000 clones; approximately 92% are singletons and the top ten take 0.25%. This sample comprised CD4+ T cells from peripheral blood mononuclear cells, obtained in the third trimester of pregnancy. These receptors were collected from a female donor with multiple sclerosis, enrolled in a pregnancy study.

The rearrangement uses TRBV27 and TRBJ1-4; weak D call: TRBD1 (6 bases). Germline CDR1 and CDR2: MNHEY and SMNVEV (reference sequence). Trimming removed 2 bases at V and 8 bases at J, with 12 bases between. The CDR3 is 14 residues long. The CDR3 nucleotides read TGTGCCAGCAGTTTAAACAGGGAGGGGGAAAAACTGTTTTTT. Amino acids: CASSLNREGEKLFF.

The chain carries TRBV7-2 and TRBJ1-1; D remains ambiguous. Germline V gives CDR1 SGHTA, CDR2 FQGNSA. The V end lost 5 bases, the J end lost 5 bases, and 9 bases lay between the germline ends. The CDR3 has 12 residues. The CDR3 DNA sequence: TGTGCCAGCAGCCCCGCCAGTACTGAAGCTTTCTTT. Translated, it gives CASSPASTEAFF.

The chain joins TRBV5-4 to TRBJ1-1; D uncertain. The ends were cut back, 2 bases at V and 1 base at J, with 6 bases in the middle. The germline CDR1 and CDR2 sequences are SGHNT and YYREEE (reference sequence). CDR3 length equals 13 residues. The CDR3 nucleotides are TGTGCCAGCAGCTTACAGAGGAACACTGAAGCTTTCTTT. It specifies CASSLQRNTEAFF.

V is TRBV5-1 and J is TRBJ2-2, with 7 bases fitting TRBD1. The germline gives CDR1 SGHRS, CDR2 YFSETQ. This CDR3 contains 14 residues. Trimming cost V 5 bases and J 5 bases; bases outside gene matches: 6. The chain's CDR3 is CASRGQPKTGELFF. CDR3 DNA sequence: TGCGCCAGCAGGGGACAGCCAAAGACCGGGGAGCTGTTTTTT.

This chain connects TRBV5-4 to TRBJ2-1, with 8 bases lining up with TRBD2. The CDR3 length is 14 residues. V gave up 4 bases and J gave up 10 bases; unmatched junction bases: 10. Per germline, CDR1 SGHNT and CDR2 YYREEE (reference sequence). CDR3 sequence: CASSTGLGVSEQFF. CDR3 DNA sequence: TGTGCCAGCAGCACGGGACTAGGAGTAAGCGAGCAGTTCTTC.

This chain uses TRBV15 with TRBJ1-6; 7 bases fit TRBD1. The CDR3 spans 17 residues. Per germline, CDR1 LNHNV and CDR2 YYDKDF (reference sequence). V lost 0 bases to trimming and J lost 5 bases; unmatched junction nucleotides: 7. The CDR3 bases are TGTGCCACCAGCAGAGAGATACCGGGACAGAATAATTCACCCCTCCACTTT. Protein product: CATSREIPGQNNSPLHF.

This chain uses TRBV7-4 with TRBJ2-2; 10 nucleotides line up with TRBD2. Per the germline V gene, CDR1 is SGHVT and CDR2 is SQSDAQ. The V and J ends lost 1 base and 3 bases, in that order; junction bases with no gene match: 14. The CDR3 spans 20 residues. CDR3 nucleotide sequence: TGTGCCAGCAGCTTAGGGCTAGCGGGAGAATCAGGGAAGTACACCGGGGAGCTGTTTTTT. Amino acid sequence: CASSLGLAGESGKYTGELFF.

The genes are TRBV5-1 and TRBJ1-1; perhaps TRBD1 as D (6 bases). Trimming took off 1 base at V and 5 bases at J, with 15 bases between the two ends. CDR1 and CDR2 (germline): SGHRS, YFSETQ. The CDR3 totals 15 residues. The CDR3 DNA is TGCGCCAGCAGCTTGTTTGGACAGCCGAGGACTGAAGCTTTCTTT. It translates to CASSLFGQPRTEAFF.

CDR3 amino acids: CASSQGPGTSREDTQYF. DNA of the CDR3: TGTGCCAGCAGCCAAGGACCGGGGACTAGCCGGGAGGATACGCAGTATTTT. The rearrangement links TRBV4-2 to TRBJ2-3, with TRBD2 matching 9 bases. CDR1 is LGHNA and CDR2 is YNFKEQ in the germline V gene. There are 17 residues in the CDR3. V shed 1 base, J shed 6 bases, and the junction held 11 bases outside the gene matches.

The CDR3 nucleotides are TGTGCCAGCAGCTTAAGGGGCGGGGCTGGGGCCAACGTCCTGACTTTC. It is translated as CASSLRGGAGANVLTF. The chain carries TRBV7-3 and TRBJ2-6; the D gene is possibly TRBD2 (6 bases). The length of the CDR3 is 16 residues. Deletions cut 1 base from V and 2 bases from J, with 9 bases between. Germline assignment: CDR1 SGHTA and CDR2 FQGTGA. Full variable domain (outside the CDR3, taken from reference TRBV7-3 and TRBJ2-6): GAGVSQTPSNKVTEKGKYVELRCDPISGHTALYWYRQSLGQGPEFLIYFQGTGAADDSGLPNDRFFAVRPEGSVSTLKIQRTERGDSAVYLCASSLRGGAGANVLTFGAGSRLTVL.

This sequence joins TRBV28 and TRBJ2-1; TRBD2 matches at 8 bases. V lost 7 bases to trimming and J lost 4 bases; unmatched junction nucleotides: 9. The CDR3 has 15 amino acids. Germline loops: CDR1 MDHEN, CDR2 SYDVKM. DNA of the CDR3: TGTGCCAGCAACCTACCCGGGACTAGTTACAATGAGCAGTTCTTC. Its protein product is CASNLPGTSYNEQFF. The complete variable domain, with remaining parts taken from reference TRBV28 and TRBJ2-1, reads DVKVTQSSRYLVKRTGEKVFLECVQDMDHENMFWYRQDPGLGLRLIYFSYDVKMKEKGDIPEGYSVSREKKERFSLILESASTNQTSMYLCASNLPGTSYNEQFFGPGTRLTVL.

The sample holds a few counts of this clone. The genes are TRBV11-3 and TRBJ2-2; the D is unclear. Per germline, CDR1 SGHNT and CDR2 YENEEA. Trimming left V 3 bases short and J 2 bases short, with 4 bases between. The CDR3 totals 13 residues. Written as DNA, the CDR3 is TGTGCCAGCAGCTTCCTTAACACCGGGGAGCTGTTTTTT. Translating it yields CASSFLNTGELFF.

This rearrangement joins TRBV7-3 to TRBJ1-1; D not resolved. Germline CDR1 and CDR2: SGHTA and FQGTGA. The V gene lost 5 bases and the J gene lost 3 bases, with 16 bases spanning the gap. This CDR3 has 15 amino acids. As DNA, the CDR3 is TGTGCCAGCAGCCCCCTGGGAGGCGGGCACACTGAAGCTTTCTTT. It encodes CASSPLGGGHTEAFF.

The chain couples TRBV9 to TRBJ2-5; D uncertain. Deletions cut 4 bases from V and 2 bases from J, with 15 bases between. The CDR3 has 15 amino acids. Germline V gives CDR1 SGDLS, CDR2 YYNGEE. The chain's CDR3 is CASSSSVSQQETQYF. In DNA form, the CDR3 reads TGTGCCAGCAGCTCCTCTGTCTCCCAGCAAGAGACCCAGTACTTC.

About this clone itself: Other DNA sequences from this sample encode an identical CDR3 as well. The rearrangement links TRBV5-1 to TRBJ1-2; 7 bases match TRBD1. CDR1 is SGHRS, CDR2 YFSETQ, per germline. The CDR3 is 12 amino acids. V trimming: 2 bases; J trimming: 8 bases; junction bases outside the gene matches: 3. CDR3 region: CASSLQGNGYTF. The DNA for the CDR3 is TGCGCCAGCAGCTTACAGGGGAACGGCTACACCTTC.

In DNA form, the CDR3 reads TGTGCCAGCATCCAATTTACAGGGGGCACTGAAGCTTTCTTT. Translating gives CASIQFTGGTEAFF. The chain combines TRBV11-2 with TRBJ1-1; 8 nucleotides agree with TRBD1. J lost 4 bases, V lost 7 bases, and 8 bases had no gene match. The CDR3 spans 14 residues. Germline V gene lookup returns CDR1 SGHAT and CDR2 FQNNGV. Full variable domain (missing parts from reference TRBV11-2 and TRBJ1-1): EAGVAQSPRYKIIEKRQSVAFWCNPISGHATLYWYQQILGQGPKLLIQFQNNGVVDDSQLPKDRFSAERLKGVDSTLKIQPAKLEDSAVYLCASIQFTGGTEAFFGQGTRLTVV.

This CDR3 reads CASSRRGPASNQPQHF. In DNA, the CDR3 is TGTGCCAGTAGCCGCAGGGGGCCGGCGAGCAATCAGCCCCAGCATTTT. The V call is TRBV19, the J call TRBJ1-5; 8 bases agree with TRBD1. Germline V CDR1 and CDR2: LNHDA, SQIVND (reference sequence). The CDR3 runs to 16 residues. The V and J ends lost 6 bases and 1 base, in that order; junction bases with no gene match: 8.

V is TRBV19 and J is TRBJ1-2; D call uncertain. CDR1 LNHDA and CDR2 SQIVND come from the germline V gene (reference sequence). This CDR3 contains 15 residues. V shed 0 bases and J shed 4 bases, with 12 bases lying between them. CDR3 residues: CASSIDLTGSYGYTF. The DNA for the CDR3 is TGTGCCAGTAGTATAGACTTGACGGGAAGCTATGGCTACACCTTC. Filled out from reference TRBV19 and TRBJ1-2, the complete variable domain reads DGGITQSPKYLFRKEGQNVTLSCEQNLNHDAMYWYRQDPGQGLRLIYYSQIVNDFQKGDIAEGYSVSREKKESFPLTVTSAQKNPTAFYLCASSIDLTGSYGYTFGSGTRLTVV.

The chain employs TRBV30 and TRBJ2-7; 7 bases are shared with TRBD1. V lost 0 bases, J lost 0 bases, and 5 bases stayed unmatched. Germline loops: CDR1 GTSNPN, CDR2 SVGIG (reference sequence). The CDR3 contains 15 residues. CDR3 sequence reads: CAWSVGTDSSYEQYF. The CDR3 nucleotides are TGTGCCTGGAGTGTAGGGACAGATAGCTCCTACGAGCAGTACTTC.

The gene calls are TRBV9 and TRBJ2-3; maybe TRBD2 (5 bases). The CDR3 runs 16 residues. V was cut by 4 bases and J by 4 bases, with 19 bases left in between. The germline V gene encodes CDR1 SGDLS and CDR2 YYNGEE. The CDR3 loop reads CASSPGLPYPPDTQYF. CDR3 DNA: TGTGCCAGCAGCCCCGGACTCCCGTACCCTCCAGATACGCAGTATTTT.

The gene calls are TRBV6-5 and TRBJ1-2; TRBD1 aligns across 7 bases. The junction had 5 bases not matched to a gene; V was cut back by 2 bases and J by 5 bases. Germline V lookup: CDR1 MNHEY, CDR2 SVGAGI. The CDR3 contains 14 residues. Here the CDR3 reads CASSYDRAPYGYTF. CDR3 DNA: TGTGCCAGCAGTTACGACAGGGCTCCTTATGGCTACACCTTC.

The chain couples TRBV7-2 to TRBJ2-2; D not certain. CDR1 and CDR2 (germline): SGHTA, FQGNSA. Trimming pared 5 bases from V and 1 base from J, leaving 11 bases between. The CDR3 extends over 15 amino acids. The CDR3 reads CASSPLSRNTGELFF. As DNA, the CDR3 is TGTGCCAGCAGCCCCCTATCTCGGAACACCGGGGAGCTGTTTTTT. Together with reference TRBV7-2 and TRBJ2-2, the CDR3 gives the full variable domain: GAGVSQSPSNKVTEKGKDVELRCDPISGHTALYWYRQSLGQGLEFLIYFQGNSAPDKSGLPSDRFSAERTGGSVSTLTIQRTQQEDSAVYLCASSPLSRNTGELFFGEGSRLTVL.

The CDR3 region is CASPLSGESGYF. CDR3 in DNA: TGTGCCAGCCCTCTATCAGGGGAGAGTGGTTACTTC. The chain combines TRBV27 with TRBJ2-4, with a weak D call TRBD1 (6 bases). The CDR3 loop spans 12 amino acids. Germline loops: CDR1 MNHEY, CDR2 SMNVEV (reference sequence). V was trimmed by 8 bases and J by 16 bases, leaving 21 bases between them.

The rearrangement uses TRBV9 and TRBJ2-1; 8 bases align to TRBD1. V was pared by 3 bases and J by 4 bases, with 9 bases of the junction left unmatched. The CDR3 totals 16 residues. CDR1 is SGDLS, CDR2 YYNGEE, per germline. DNA of the CDR3: TGTGCCAGCAGCGGAAGGGGGACAGGCCATTACAATGAGCAGTTCTTC. Translation gives CASSGRGTGHYNEQFF. The full variable domain, its missing parts supplied by reference TRBV9 and TRBJ2-1, is DSGVTQTPKHLITATGQRVTLRCSPRSGDLSVYWYQQSLDQGLQFLIQYYNGEERAKGNILERFSAQQFPDLHSELNLSSLELGDSALYFCASSGRGTGHYNEQFFGPGTRLTVL.

The gene calls are TRBV5-1 and TRBJ2-5; 10 bases align to TRBD2. The CDR3 is 17 residues long. V was pared by 0 bases and J by 4 bases, with 9 bases of the junction left unmatched. Germline loops: CDR1 SGHRS, CDR2 YFSETQ. This chain's CDR3 is CASSLGGLASGLETQYF. The DNA of the CDR3 is TGCGCCAGCAGCTTGGGGGGACTAGCGAGTGGTTTAGAGACCCAGTACTTC.

J is TRBJ2-1 and V is TRBV28, with D possibly matching TRBD1 (6 bases). Germline V gives CDR1 MDHEN, CDR2 SYDVKM. The CDR3 runs 14 residues. V gave up 6 bases and J gave up 5 bases, with 14 bases separating them. Written as DNA, the CDR3 is TGTGCCAGCAGCCCGGTAGACAGGAACAATGAGCAGTTCTTC. Translated: CASSPVDRNNEQFF.

The V gene is TRBV2, the J gene TRBJ1-3; no firm D call. V gave up 5 bases and J gave up 0 bases, with 8 bases separating them. Germline V lookup: CDR1 SNHLY, CDR2 FYNNEI. The CDR3 contains 14 residues. This chain's CDR3 is CASSFGLSGNTIYF. CDR3 bases: TGTGCCAGCAGTTTCGGTCTCTCTGGAAACACCATATATTTT.

V usage is TRBV5-4 and J usage is TRBJ1-3; 8 bases agree with TRBD1. Germline trimming cut 4 bases from V and 8 bases from J; bases unmatched to any gene: 5. The germline CDR1 and CDR2 sequences are SGHNT and YYREEE (reference sequence). The CDR3 is 13 residues long. The CDR3 sequence: CASSPDRGDTIYF. As DNA, the CDR3 is TGTGCCAGCAGCCCCGACAGGGGAGACACCATATATTTT.